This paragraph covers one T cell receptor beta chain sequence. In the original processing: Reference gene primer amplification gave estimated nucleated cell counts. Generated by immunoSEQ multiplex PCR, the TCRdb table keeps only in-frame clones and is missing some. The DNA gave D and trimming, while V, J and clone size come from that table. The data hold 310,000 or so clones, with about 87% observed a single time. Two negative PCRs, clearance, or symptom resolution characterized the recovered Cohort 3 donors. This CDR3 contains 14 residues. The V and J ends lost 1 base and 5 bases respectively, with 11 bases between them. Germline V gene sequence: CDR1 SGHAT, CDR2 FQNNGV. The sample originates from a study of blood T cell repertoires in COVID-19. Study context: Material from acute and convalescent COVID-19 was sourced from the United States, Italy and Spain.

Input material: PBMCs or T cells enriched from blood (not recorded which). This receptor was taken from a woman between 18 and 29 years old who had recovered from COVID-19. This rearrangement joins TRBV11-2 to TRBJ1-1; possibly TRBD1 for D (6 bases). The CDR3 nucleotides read TGTGCCAGCAGCTTAGGGCCAGGGGTAACTGAAGCTTTCTTT. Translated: CASSLGPGVTEAFF.